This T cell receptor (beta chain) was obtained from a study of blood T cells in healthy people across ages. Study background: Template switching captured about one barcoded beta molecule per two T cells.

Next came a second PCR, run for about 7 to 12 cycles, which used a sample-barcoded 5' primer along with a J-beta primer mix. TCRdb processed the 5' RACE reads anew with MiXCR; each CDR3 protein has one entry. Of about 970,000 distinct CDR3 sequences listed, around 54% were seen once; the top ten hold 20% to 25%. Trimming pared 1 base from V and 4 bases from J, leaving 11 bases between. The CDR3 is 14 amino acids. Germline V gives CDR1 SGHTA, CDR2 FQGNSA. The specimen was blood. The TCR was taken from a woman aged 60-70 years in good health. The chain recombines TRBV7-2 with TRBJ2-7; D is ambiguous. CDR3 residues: CASSLGPYLYEQYF. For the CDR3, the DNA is TGTGCCAGCAGCTTAGGTCCCTACCTATACGAGCAGTACTTC.